A selection of T cell receptor beta chains follows, all from one sample in a study of beta chain features in type 1 diabetes. Only in-frame clones appear in the TCRdb table, and some are missing; sequencing was by immunoSEQ multiplex PCR. The table has 330,000 or so clones, around 20% seen once. The specimen was naive CD4+ T cells from blood. These TCRs come from a woman aged 18-29 years in good health. Each CDR3 is given with its conserved first and last residue. The D gene is left open where the match is weak.

>TRBJ2-2|TRBV5-1|NA
CASSLTGNTGELFF
>TRBJ2-2|TRBV2|NA
CASSRQVPGELFF
>TRBJ2-1|TRBV4-2|TRBD2
CASSQSGNEQFF
>TRBJ2-1|TRBV2|TRBD1
CASSGTAYNEQFF
>TRBJ1-2|TRBV5-4|NA
CASSLASGPSYGYTF
>TRBJ2-5|TRBV5-6|NA
CASSLGQEETQYF
>TRBJ2-3|TRBV9|TRBD2
CASSRQPGLAGVADTQYF
>TRBJ2-5|TRBV5-1|TRBD1
CASSWRTGERETQYF
>TRBJ2-5|TRBV5-1|TRBD2
CASSPGTSGTETQYF
>TRBJ1-1|TRBV19|TRBD1
CASSVAGGTEAFF
>TRBJ2-7|TRBV7-9|NA
CASSLSRAGTYEQYF
>TRBJ2-3|TRBV9|NA
CASSVGWRSDTQYF
>TRBJ2-2|TRBV30|NA
CAWTETGELFF
>TRBJ2-7|TRBV2|TRBD2
CASTGLAGPSRQYF
>TRBJ2-5|TRBV5-1|NA
CASSLVTQETQYF
>TRBJ2-5|TRBV7-2|NA
CASSLSREETQYF
>TRBJ2-1|TRBV7-3|TRBD2
CASSLLASGGLKGNEQFF
>TRBJ2-7|TRBV19|TRBD2
CASTRGESYEQYF
>TRBJ1-1|TRBV10-2|NA
CASSETVNTEAFF
>TRBJ2-2|TRBV5-1|NA
CASRYGTRNTGELFF
>TRBJ1-1|TRBV7-2|NA
CASSSDRASTEAFF
>TRBJ2-2|TRBV5-1|NA
CASSLARTGELFF
>TRBJ2-3|TRBV10-3|NA
CAISGAASTDTQYF
>TRBJ2-5|TRBV7-2|TRBD2
CASSLVGLAGVKAQETQYF
>TRBJ1-2|TRBV9|NA
CASSVDGRNPYGYTF
>TRBJ2-3|TRBV11-2|NA
CASSLDGVTQYF
>TRBJ2-1|TRBV6-5|NA
CASSYKGSYNEQFF
>TRBJ1-5|TRBV30|TRBD1
CAWSRDRGYQPQHF
>TRBJ2-3|TRBV29-1|NA
CSVATGQFTDTQYF
>TRBJ2-1|TRBV7-9|TRBD2
CASSPRASGSLGYNEQFF
>TRBJ1-2|TRBV29-1|TRBD1
CSVPGTGDYGYTF
>TRBJ2-1|TRBV5-7|NA
CASSSLSVPLRYNEQFF
>TRBJ2-6|TRBV6-5|NA
CASSYSPGANVLTF
>TRBJ2-2|TRBV5-1|TRBD1
CASSPGTGGTGELFF
>TRBJ2-6|TRBV30|NA
CAWSRGANVLTF
>TRBJ1-6|TRBV6-1|NA
CASSETRNNSPLHF
>TRBJ2-1|TRBV29-1|TRBD1
CSVEYRQGAYNEQFF
>TRBJ1-6|TRBV5-4|TRBD1
CASRLVDRGRGSSYNSPLHF
>TRBJ1-5|TRBV29-1|TRBD1
CSVADRATLPQHF
>TRBJ2-1|TRBV15|NA
CATSPGAGSSYNEQFF
>TRBJ1-6|TRBV7-8|TRBD1
CASSTRQGDSPLHF
>TRBJ2-2|TRBV2|TRBD1
CASSGGQGMTGELFF
>TRBJ2-4|TRBV5-1|NA
CASSDLQGTRIQYF
>TRBJ2-2|TRBV30|TRBD2
CARSREGRTGELFF
>TRBJ2-7|TRBV11-2|NA
CASSLRQAGYEQYF
>TRBJ2-7|TRBV5-4|NA
CASSTQGFGVYEQYF
>TRBJ2-3|TRBV12-5|TRBD2
CASGFRLAGVDTQYF
>TRBJ2-7|TRBV14|NA
CASSPTDSYEQYF
>TRBJ1-5|TRBV30|TRBD1
CAWSEGARQPQHF
>TRBJ1-6|TRBV4-1|TRBD1
CASSPAKDRENSPLHF
>TRBJ1-2|TRBV27|NA
CASSLVGALGGYTF
>TRBJ2-1|TRBV29-1|TRBD1
CSVGQGAFEQFF
>TRBJ1-5|TRBV7-9|TRBD1
CASSPLGDSSQPQHF
>TRBJ1-2|TRBV29-1|TRBD1
CSATGGDGYTF
>TRBJ2-7|TRBV7-2|NA
CASSFKDRSGHEQYF
>TRBJ2-1|TRBV7-9|TRBD2
CASSKYRLAGVSYNEQFF
>TRBJ2-3|TRBV9|TRBD2
CASSVGLAGGLTDTQYF